This T cell receptor beta chain was sequenced for a study of blood T cells in healthy people across ages (dated by TCRdb to the mid-2010s). Notes on the research overall: In model experiments, roughly one uniquely barcoded TCR beta cDNA molecule per two T cells was captured by template switching. Using deep sequencing normalized with unique cDNA molecular identifiers, the study measured how TCR beta repertoire diversity changes with age. The donors were split into four age groups: young (average around 17 years), middle-aged (about 40), aged (62) and long-lived (approximately 89). To avoid experimental bias, donors of different ages were spread randomly across the sequencing lanes. Two additional independent replicas of 1 million unique cDNA reads from the same blood draw were analyzed for two donors (one aged 18 to 30 and one aged 80 or older).

A remark on this clonotype: What antigen it recognizes has not been identified. Base qualities are not provided; no much larger clone lies one nucleotide away.

Points the paper makes about the study in general: The CMV infection status of donors was not known, potentially confounding age-related changes in expanded clonotypes. As age increased, observed TCR beta diversity per million T cells dropped in a roughly linear way, and a significant reduction was already evident by age approximately 40. Estimates of total diversity based on one million sequenced T cells were regarded as lower bounds and as underestimates. Compared with the aged group, the long-lived group had more naive CD4+ T cells, fewer expanded clones and increased TCR diversity, suggesting age selection. There was a strong correlation between observed TCR beta diversity and the percentage of naive T cells measured by flow cytometry. Since profiling was done on bulk unsorted PBMCs, naive and antigen-experienced compartments could not be conclusively compared.

Libraries came from 5' RACE. Reads for this sample came from an Illumina HiSeq 2500. The second PCR ran for about 6 to 11 cycles and used a J-beta primer mix along with a sample-barcoded 5' primer. A template-switch 5' adaptor carrying 12 random nucleotides introduced a unique molecular identifier onto each TCR beta cDNA molecule. Each sample yielded at least 2.5 million CDR3-containing paired-end reads. All of the RNA was converted into first-strand cDNA using the Mint cDNA synthesis kit, with a TRBC-specific oligonucleotide serving as the primer. After uracil-DNA glycosylase treatment, a first 18-cycle PCR used universal primers M1SS and BC2_uni_R on all cDNA. The published analysis was carried out like this. For normalization, 1 million high-quality reads were randomly selected from each sample, with every read carrying a distinct molecular identifier. Instead of being binned into consensus sequences, reads with shared molecular identifiers were discarded. MiTCR, with a Q25 quality threshold and the strictest error-elimination algorithm, was used for CDR3 identification, clonotype clustering and error correction. Lower-bound total TCR beta diversity was estimated with a nonparametric unseen species model using Euler transformation. TCRdb reran the public reads through fastp at Q25 and MiXCR, keeping productive beta chains. Entries that share a CDR3 protein sequence are merged under the most common genes and DNA. V and J calls and clone size were set by TCRdb, not the authors. The sample includes about 1.8 million distinct CDR3 sequences, with roughly 52% observed a single time. The ten largest clones take up approximately 2.1% of the sample.

Donors were about 36 systemically healthy Caucasian individuals from Russia aged 6 to 90 years. Around 9.8 milliliters of peripheral blood were collected from each donor into EDTA-treated Vacutainer tubes. Ficoll-Paque density-gradient centrifugation was used to isolate PBMCs, with at least 7 million obtained per sample. Trizol reagent was used to extract total RNA from PBMCs, with at least 6 micrograms per sample. For every donor, flow cytometry on a PBMC aliquot measured the percentage of naive CD45RAhigh/CD27high T cells. Taken from cysteine to phenylalanine, the CDR3 has 14 residues. The sequence is cut down to CDR3 DNA, 42 bases in frame from base 1. V loses 6 bases, J loses 2 bases, and the germline ends lie 9 bases apart. The germline V gene supplies CDR1 SGHRS and CDR2 YFSETQ.

Material: blood. This sequence was found in a woman between 40 and 55 years old in good health. Recombination joined TRBV5-1 with TRBJ2-6, and possibly TRBD2, on 5 matching bases. The CDR3 reads as follows: CASKGSTGANVLTF. The nucleotide sequence reads as follows: TGCGCCAGCAAAGGGAGCACTGGGGCCAACGTCCTGACTTTC.